Here is one TCR beta chain with its context. What it binds is unknown. Germline lookup yields CDR1 KGHSH and CDR2 LQKENI. The germline V and J ends were trimmed by 3 bases and 4 bases, with 13 bases remaining between them. This CDR3 is 15 amino acids long. The data were produced by immunoSEQ multiplex PCR, yet TCRdb's version contains in-frame clones alone and is incomplete. The data contain under 70,000 clones, approximately 83% of them singletons. These data originate in a study of T cell responses to AZD1222 COVID-19 vaccine. Study observations and caveats: Mostly white British, mostly female donors; authors suggested clonal diversity may be underestimated. Nearly half of spike-specific TCRs reportedly target variant regions that are unmutated in the B.1.351 and B.1.1.7 variants. Dominant CD4 TCR responses targeted spike regions 160-218 and 743-854.

The sequences come from peripheral blood, collected on day 0 of AZD1222 vaccination. This chain uses TRBV18 with TRBJ1-3; D gene ambiguous. The sequence was obtained from an adult in good health. CDR3 protein: CASSPGRSGGNTIYF. CDR3 nucleotides: TGTGCCAGCTCACCCGGCAGGTCTGGGGGAAACACCATATATTTT.